This T cell receptor (beta chain) was profiled in a study of cytomegalovirus exposure and HLA in healthy donors. Researchers ran the PCR with 60 Vbeta and 13 Jbeta primers. Measured with immunoSEQ multiplex PCR; TCRdb has only the in-frame clones, and not every one. Here the sample spans 150,000 to 200,000 clones, around 82% being singletons. The CDR3 length is 14 residues. Looked up from germline, CDR1 is SGHDT and CDR2 is YYEEEE. The germline V and J ends were trimmed by 0 bases and 5 bases, with 9 bases remaining between them. This chain links TRBV5-6 with TRBJ1-5; D might be TRBD1 (5 bases). The sample taken for sequencing was PBMCs. The sequence was obtained from a woman between 45 and 65 years old in good health and CMV-seropositive. CDR3 loop: CASSLVGEDQPQHF. The CDR3 coding sequence is TGTGCCAGCAGCTTGGTAGGGGAGGATCAGCCCCAGCATTTT.